The 8 T cell receptor beta chains reported below all come from one sample, sequenced in a study of human T cells and chemical hapten exposure. TCRdb reanalysed the RACE reads using MiXCR and keeps one entry per CDR3 protein. Found here are under 110,000 distinct CDR3 sequences, 9.5% to 15% of them singletons; the top ten hold 1.5% to 2%. Time point of the sample: pre-sensitization, week 0. Treatment noted: therapeutic diphenylcyclopropenone sensitization with weekly scalp DPC. The sequenced sample was whole blood, obtained in connection with sensitization to the hapten diphenylcyclopropenone (DPC). Receptors originate from a woman in her forties or fifties with alopecia areata. Some clones in this sample may be carry-over from other donors' samples.

The V gene is TRBV2, the J gene TRBJ2-2; D is unresolved. The V gene lost 2 bases and the J gene lost 2 bases, with 6 bases spanning the gap. The CDR3 runs to 14 residues. The V gene's germline CDR1 is SNHLY and CDR2 FYNNEI. CDR3: CASSERPNTGELFF. The DNA for the CDR3 is TGTGCCAGCAGTGAAAGACCCAACACCGGGGAGCTGTTTTTT.

This clonotype showed up many times. V is TRBV18 and J is TRBJ2-7; 7 nucleotides align to TRBD2. This CDR3 spans 15 amino acids. With 3 bases clipped from V and 3 bases from J, the junction kept 8 bases outside the gene matches. CDR1 and CDR2 from the germline V gene are KGHSH and LQKENI. This chain's CDR3 is CASSPAPPGGYEQYF. The CDR3 DNA follows: TGTGCCAGCTCACCCGCACCACCGGGAGGCTACGAGCAGTACTTC. The full variable domain, completed using reference TRBV18 and TRBJ2-7, is NAGVMQNPRHLVRRRGQEARLRCSPMKGHSHVYWYRQLPEEGLKFMVYLQKENIIDESGMPKERFSAEFPKEGPSILRIQQVVRGDSAAYFCASSPAPPGGYEQYFGPGTRLTVT.

This clonotype was observed many times. The chain has TRBV11-2 and TRBJ1-3; D is unclear. This CDR3 is 13 amino acids long. The germline V gene encodes CDR1 SGHAT and CDR2 FQNNGV. Trimming removed 6 bases from V and 0 bases from J, with 6 bases in between. The CDR3, as DNA: TGTGCCAGCAGGGGCTTCTCTGGAAACACCATATATTTT. Translated: CASRGFSGNTIYF.

In its sample, this clonotype was seen many times. This rearrangement joins TRBV18 to TRBJ1-4; 7 bases are a match to TRBD1. CDR3 size: 16 residues. The V gene's germline CDR1 is KGHSH and CDR2 LQKENI. V trimming: 2 bases; J trimming: 8 bases; junction bases outside the gene matches: 11. CDR3 in amino acids: CASSPATGSVAEKLFF. The CDR3 DNA sequence: TGTGCCAGCTCACCAGCGACAGGGTCGGTTGCGGAAAAACTGTTTTTT.

The chain uses TRBV3-1 and TRBJ1-2; no firm D call. The germline V gene encodes CDR1 LGHDT and CDR2 YNNKEL (reference sequence). Trimming cost V 5 bases and J 10 bases, with 14 bases left between them. This CDR3 region has 12 residues. The DNA for the CDR3 is TGTGCCAGCAGCGAGAGCACTCGAGTCTACACCTTC. Protein product: CASSESTRVYTF.

The chain joins TRBV6-2 or TRBV6-3 to TRBJ2-7; D may be TRBD1 (5 bases). The CDR3 extends over 12 amino acids. CDR1 and CDR2 from the germline V gene are MNHEY and SVGEGT. Trimming shortened V by 6 bases and J by 6 bases, and 12 bases separated the two germline ends. The CDR3 bases are TGTGCCAGCAGCCCACAGGCAGTCGAGCAGTACTTC. This gives the protein CASSPQAVEQYF.

This chain joins TRBV28 and TRBJ2-3, with D perhaps TRBD2 (5 bases). This CDR3 comprises 15 residues. Germline CDR1 reads MDHEN; CDR2 reads SYDVKM. Trimming pared 6 bases from V and 2 bases from J, leaving 15 bases between. Here the CDR3 reads CASSRPREYTDTQYF. CDR3 nucleotide sequence: TGTGCCAGCAGCCGTCCCCGGGAATACACAGATACGCAGTATTTT.

This clonotype appeared many times. The V call is TRBV7-6, the J call TRBJ2-7; D is possibly TRBD1 (5 bases). The ends were cut back, 5 bases at V and 5 bases at J, with 16 bases in the middle. The CDR3 has 14 amino acids. Germline-derived CDR1 and CDR2 are SGHVS and FNYEAQ. The CDR3 region is CASSPTWGRDEQYF. The CDR3 DNA follows: TGTGCCAGCAGCCCGACCTGGGGCAGGGACGAGCAGTACTTC.